This T cell receptor beta chain was documented in a study of PD-L1 blockade in urothelial cancer. The wider study: The patients' atezolizumab therapy, 1,200 mg intravenously every 3 weeks, started at some point between 2013 and 2014. Investigators checked blood 3 weeks (second dose) and 6 weeks after treatment start.

This clone came up once. Samples were collected from each patient before treatment and during treatment. Each patient gave between 1 and 8 of them in total. Germline V gives CDR1 SEHNR, CDR2 FQNEAQ (reference sequence). The CDR3 length is 13 residues. V lost 1 base and J 7 bases, leaving 8 bases between the germline ends. Data came from immunoSEQ multiplex PCR; TCRdb stores just in-frame clones and leaves some out. There are 35,000 to 45,000 clones in the sample; over 65% occur only once, and about 2.9% lies in the top ten. Sequencing used PBMCs, obtained around atezolizumab (anti-PD-L1) treatment. J is TRBJ2-1 and V is TRBV7-9, with D maybe TRBD2 (5 bases). This clonotype was obtained from a man aged 65-85 years with urothelial cancer. The chain's CDR3 is CASSLGTYNEQFF. DNA for the CDR3: TGTGCCAGCAGCTTAGGGACTTATAATGAGCAGTTCTTC.